Here is one T cell receptor beta chain with its context. This clone appeared a single time. This receptor's antigen is unknown. No base quality values were provided; no much bigger clone lies one nucleotide off. TCRbeta CDR3 regions were amplified from genomic DNA using the immunoSEQ Assay, a bias-controlled multiplex PCR. Regarding the original processing steps: Nucleated cell counts per sample were estimated from amplification of reference gene primers within the assay. To quantify the absolute abundance of each unique TCRbeta CDR3 rearrangement, sequence reads were collapsed and filtered. For each sample, productive Simpson clonality was calculated as the square root of Simpson's diversity index across productive rearrangements. TCRdb mirrors the immuneACCESS table, restricted to in-frame sequences. Some clones are absent from its copies; in checked studies, under half trace to an unresolved V gene, and the reason for the others is unknown. V and J calls plus clone size are reproduced from that table; the DNA served to infer D and trimming. The table for this sample lists roughly 230,000 clones; approximately 84% of them were counted only once. The leading ten clones occupy around 0.89% of the sample.

Sequences KGHSH (CDR1) and LQKENI (CDR2) are obtained from the germline V gene. V loses 6 bases of germline sequence and J loses 7 bases, and the interval between the two ends is 13 bases. From the cysteine up to the phenylalanine, the CDR3 has a length of 13 residues. The retained sequence is limited to the CDR3, 39 bases, with the frame set at the first base. Each collaborating institution followed its own protocols to collect whole blood in K2EDTA tubes. For TCRbeta analysis, collaborators shipped samples as frozen whole blood, isolated PBMCs, or DNA extracted from either of those sample types. The data stem from a study of blood T cell repertoires in COVID-19 (dated by TCRdb to the early 2020s). Regarding the research as a whole: The collaborator samples originated in the United States, Italy and Spain and spanned the acute and convalescent phases of COVID-19. Deeply sampled blood TCRbeta repertoires from subjects exposed to, actively infected with, or recovered from COVID-19 were included in the dataset. The material from the prospective study consisted of cDNA or gDNA derived from T cells, B-cell-depleted T cells, or PBMCs. The repertoires were made available in a free public database intended to serve as a resource for research on the immune response to SARS-CoV-2. The sample metadata nearly always contained a de-identified subject ID, COVID-19 status, age in years and sex. The samples were drawn from the first 160 participants of the ongoing ImmuneRACE study and from 1,200 or so subjects provided by 6 global collaborators. Where available, HLA class I and class II types were taken from metadata supplied by the sample provider and were not determined by assay-based typing.

Broad study findings and their caveats: Clinical and demographic metadata were provided uncurated, with the amount varying by source and participant.

Sequenced: peripheral blood. This receptor was identified in a man aged 40-49 years with acute or convalescent COVID-19. The chain links TRBV18 with TRBJ1-5; no confident D gene assignment can be made. The nucleotides are TGTGCCAGCTCGGACTCCCTTGGGCAGCCCCAGCATTTT. Protein translation: CASSDSLGQPQHF.